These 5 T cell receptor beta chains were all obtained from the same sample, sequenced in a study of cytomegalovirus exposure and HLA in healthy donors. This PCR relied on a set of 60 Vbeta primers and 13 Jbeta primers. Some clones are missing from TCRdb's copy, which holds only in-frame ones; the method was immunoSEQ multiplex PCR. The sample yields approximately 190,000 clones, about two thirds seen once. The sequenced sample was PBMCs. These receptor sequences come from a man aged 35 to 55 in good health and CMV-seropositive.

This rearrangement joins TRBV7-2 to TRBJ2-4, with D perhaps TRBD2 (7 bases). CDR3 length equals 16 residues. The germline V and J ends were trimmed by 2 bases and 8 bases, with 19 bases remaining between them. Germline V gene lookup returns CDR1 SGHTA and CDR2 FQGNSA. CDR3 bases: TGTGCCAGCAGCTTAAGAGGGGGGGGAGATAGGGACATTCAGTACTTC. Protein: CASSLRGGGDRDIQYF.

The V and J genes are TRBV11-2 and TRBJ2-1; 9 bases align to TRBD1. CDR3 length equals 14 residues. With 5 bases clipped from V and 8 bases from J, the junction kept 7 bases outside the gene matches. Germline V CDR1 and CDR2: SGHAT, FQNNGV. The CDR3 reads CASSRGTGLYEQFF. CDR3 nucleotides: TGTGCCAGCAGCCGAGGGACAGGGTTGTATGAGCAGTTCTTC.

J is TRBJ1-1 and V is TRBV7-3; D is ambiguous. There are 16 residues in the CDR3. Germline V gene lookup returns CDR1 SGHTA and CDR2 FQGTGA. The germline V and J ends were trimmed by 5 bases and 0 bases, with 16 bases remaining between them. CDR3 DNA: TGTGCCAGCAGCCGCGGGCCGAGGGAGATGAACACTGAAGCTTTCTTT. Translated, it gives CASSRGPREMNTEAFF.

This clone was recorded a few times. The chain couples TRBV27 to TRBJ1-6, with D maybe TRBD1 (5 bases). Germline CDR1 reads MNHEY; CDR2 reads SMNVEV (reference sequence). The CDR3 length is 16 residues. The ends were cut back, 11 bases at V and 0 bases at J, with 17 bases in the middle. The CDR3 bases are TGTGCCGACCGGACGGGGGATGGCTCCTATAATTCACCCCTCCACTTT. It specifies CADRTGDGSYNSPLHF.

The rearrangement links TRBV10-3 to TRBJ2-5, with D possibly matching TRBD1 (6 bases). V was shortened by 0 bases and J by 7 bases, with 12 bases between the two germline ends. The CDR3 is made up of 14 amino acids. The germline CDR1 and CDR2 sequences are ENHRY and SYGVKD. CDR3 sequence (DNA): TGTGCCATCAGTGAGTCGACAGGTTTGGGGACCCAGTACTTC. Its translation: CAISESTGLGTQYF.